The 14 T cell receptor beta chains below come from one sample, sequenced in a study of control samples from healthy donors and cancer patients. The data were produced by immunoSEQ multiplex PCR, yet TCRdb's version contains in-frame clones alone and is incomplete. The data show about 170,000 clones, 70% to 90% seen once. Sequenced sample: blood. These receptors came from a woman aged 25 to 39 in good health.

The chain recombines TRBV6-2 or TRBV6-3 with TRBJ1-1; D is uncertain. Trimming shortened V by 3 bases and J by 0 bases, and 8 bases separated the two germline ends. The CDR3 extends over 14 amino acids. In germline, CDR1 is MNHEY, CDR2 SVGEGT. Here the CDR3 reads CASSYGQMNTEAFF. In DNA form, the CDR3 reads TGTGCCAGCAGTTATGGCCAGATGAACACTGAAGCTTTCTTT.

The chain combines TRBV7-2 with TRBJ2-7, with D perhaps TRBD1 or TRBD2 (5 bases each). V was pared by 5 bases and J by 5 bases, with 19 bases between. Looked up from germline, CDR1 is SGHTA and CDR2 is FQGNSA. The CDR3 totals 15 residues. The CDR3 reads CASSLTRGPPHEQYF. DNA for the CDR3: TGTGCCAGCAGCCTCACCCGGGGACCCCCCCACGAGCAGTACTTC.

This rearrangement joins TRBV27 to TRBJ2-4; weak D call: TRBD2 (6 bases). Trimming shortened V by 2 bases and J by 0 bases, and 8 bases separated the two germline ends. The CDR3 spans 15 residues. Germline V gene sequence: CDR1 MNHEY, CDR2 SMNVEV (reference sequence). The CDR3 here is CASSLAGLAKNIQYF. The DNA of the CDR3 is TGTGCCAGCAGTTTAGCGGGACTAGCCAAAAACATTCAGTACTTC.

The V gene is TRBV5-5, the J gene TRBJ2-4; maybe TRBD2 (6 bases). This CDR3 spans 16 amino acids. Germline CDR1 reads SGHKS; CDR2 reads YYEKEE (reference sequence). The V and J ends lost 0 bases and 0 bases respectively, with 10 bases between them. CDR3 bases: TGTGCCAGCAGCTTGGGCGGGGCCTTAGCCAAAAACATTCAGTACTTC. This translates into CASSLGGALAKNIQYF.

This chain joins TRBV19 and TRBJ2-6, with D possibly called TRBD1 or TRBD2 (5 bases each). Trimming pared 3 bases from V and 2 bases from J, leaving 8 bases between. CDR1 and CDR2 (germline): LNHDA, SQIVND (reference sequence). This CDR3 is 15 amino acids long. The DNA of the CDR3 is TGTGCCAGTAGTATGATGGGGGCTGGGGCCAACGTCCTGACTTTC. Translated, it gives CASSMMGAGANVLTF. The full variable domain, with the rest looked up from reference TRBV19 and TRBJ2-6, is DGGITQSPKYLFRKEGQNVTLSCEQNLNHDAMYWYRQDPGQGLRLIYYSQIVNDFQKGDIAEGYSVSREKKESFPLTVTSAQKNPTAFYLCASSMMGAGANVLTFGAGSRLTVL.

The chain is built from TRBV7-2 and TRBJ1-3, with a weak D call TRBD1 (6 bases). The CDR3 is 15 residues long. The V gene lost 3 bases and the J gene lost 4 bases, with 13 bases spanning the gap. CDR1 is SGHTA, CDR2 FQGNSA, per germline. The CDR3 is CASSLVGAYGNTIYF. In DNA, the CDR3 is TGTGCCAGCAGCTTGGTGGGGGCCTACGGAAACACCATATATTTT.

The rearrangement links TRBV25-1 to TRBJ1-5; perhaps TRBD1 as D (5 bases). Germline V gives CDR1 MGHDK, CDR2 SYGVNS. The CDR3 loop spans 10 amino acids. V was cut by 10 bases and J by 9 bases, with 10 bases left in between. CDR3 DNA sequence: TGTGCCAAAGTCCAGGGGCCCCAGCATTTT. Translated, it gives CAKVQGPQHF.

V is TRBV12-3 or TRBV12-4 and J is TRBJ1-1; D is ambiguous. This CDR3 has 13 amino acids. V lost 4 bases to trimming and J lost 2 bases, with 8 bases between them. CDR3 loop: CASSYRHNTEAFF. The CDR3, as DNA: TGTGCCAGCAGTTACAGACACAACACTGAAGCTTTCTTT.

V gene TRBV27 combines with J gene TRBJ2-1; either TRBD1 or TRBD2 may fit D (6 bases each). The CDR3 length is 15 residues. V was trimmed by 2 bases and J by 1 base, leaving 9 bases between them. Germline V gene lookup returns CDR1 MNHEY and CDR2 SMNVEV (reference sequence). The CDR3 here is CASSLRGLSYNEQFF. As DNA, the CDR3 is TGTGCCAGCAGTTTACGGGGGCTGTCCTACAATGAGCAGTTCTTC.

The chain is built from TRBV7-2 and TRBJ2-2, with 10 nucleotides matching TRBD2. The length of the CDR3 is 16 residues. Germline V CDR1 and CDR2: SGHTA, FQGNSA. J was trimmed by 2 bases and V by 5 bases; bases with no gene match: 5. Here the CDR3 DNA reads TGTGCCAGCAGCCCATCTAGCGGGAGAAACACCGGGGAGCTGTTTTTT. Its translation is CASSPSSGRNTGELFF.

Here the CDR3 reads CASSFGEQGGTTGELFF. DNA for the CDR3: TGTGCCAGCAGCTTCGGGGAGCAGGGGGGTACAACCGGGGAGCTGTTTTTT. The rearrangement joins TRBV7-9 to TRBJ2-2, with a weak D call TRBD1 (7 bases). This CDR3 contains 17 residues. The germline V and J ends were trimmed by 3 bases and 5 bases, with 19 bases remaining between them. Germline-derived CDR1 and CDR2 are SEHNR and FQNEAQ (reference sequence).

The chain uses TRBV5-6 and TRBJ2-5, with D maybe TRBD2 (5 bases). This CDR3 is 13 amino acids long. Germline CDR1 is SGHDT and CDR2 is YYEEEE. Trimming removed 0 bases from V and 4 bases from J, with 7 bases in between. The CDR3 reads CASSLGGRETQYF. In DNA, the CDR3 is TGTGCCAGCAGCTTGGGAGGGAGAGAGACCCAGTACTTC.

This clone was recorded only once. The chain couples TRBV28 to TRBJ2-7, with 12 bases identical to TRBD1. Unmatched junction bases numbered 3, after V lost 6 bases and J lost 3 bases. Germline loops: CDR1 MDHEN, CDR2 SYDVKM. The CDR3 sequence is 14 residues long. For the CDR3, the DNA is TGTGCCAGCAGGGGACAGGGGGCGTTCTACGAGCAGTACTTC. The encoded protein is CASRGQGAFYEQYF.

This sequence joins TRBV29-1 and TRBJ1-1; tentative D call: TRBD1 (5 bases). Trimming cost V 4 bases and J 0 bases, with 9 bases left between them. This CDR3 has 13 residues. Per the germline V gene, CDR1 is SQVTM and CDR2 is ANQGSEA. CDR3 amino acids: CSVAGVMNTEAFF. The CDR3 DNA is TGCAGCGTTGCGGGGGTTATGAACACTGAAGCTTTCTTT.